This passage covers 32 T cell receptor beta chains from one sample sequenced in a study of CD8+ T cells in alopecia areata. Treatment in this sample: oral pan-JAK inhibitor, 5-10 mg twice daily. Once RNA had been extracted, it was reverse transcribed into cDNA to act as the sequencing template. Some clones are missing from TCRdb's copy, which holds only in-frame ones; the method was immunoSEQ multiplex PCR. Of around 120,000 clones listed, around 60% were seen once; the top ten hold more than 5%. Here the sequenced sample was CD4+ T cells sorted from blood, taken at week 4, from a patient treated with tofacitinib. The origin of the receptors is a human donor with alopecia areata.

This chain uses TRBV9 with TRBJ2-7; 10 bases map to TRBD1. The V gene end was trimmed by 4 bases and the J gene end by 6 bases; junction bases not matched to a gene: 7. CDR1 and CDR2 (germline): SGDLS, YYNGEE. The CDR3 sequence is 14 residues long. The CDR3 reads CASSIRDRGSEQYF. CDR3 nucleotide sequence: TGTGCCAGCAGCATCCGGGACAGGGGCTCCGAGCAGTACTTC.

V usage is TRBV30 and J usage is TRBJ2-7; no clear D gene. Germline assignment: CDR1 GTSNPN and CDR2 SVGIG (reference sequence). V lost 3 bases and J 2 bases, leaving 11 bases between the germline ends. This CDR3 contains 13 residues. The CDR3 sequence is CAWRTGPTYEQYF. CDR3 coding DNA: TGTGCCTGGAGGACTGGACCGACCTACGAGCAGTACTTC.

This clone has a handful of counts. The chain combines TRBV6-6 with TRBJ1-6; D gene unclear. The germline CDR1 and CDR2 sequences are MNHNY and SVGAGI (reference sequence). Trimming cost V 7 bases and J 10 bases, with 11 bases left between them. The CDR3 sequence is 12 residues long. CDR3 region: CASTQQRSPLHF. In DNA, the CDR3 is TGTGCCAGCACACAACAGAGATCACCCCTCCACTTT.

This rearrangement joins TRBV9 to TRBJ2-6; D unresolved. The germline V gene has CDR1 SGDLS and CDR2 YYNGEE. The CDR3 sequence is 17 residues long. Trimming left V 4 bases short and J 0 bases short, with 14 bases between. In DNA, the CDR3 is TGTGCCAGCAGCCTACGAAGACCGGTCTCTGGGGCCAACGTCCTGACTTTC. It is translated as CASSLRRPVSGANVLTF.

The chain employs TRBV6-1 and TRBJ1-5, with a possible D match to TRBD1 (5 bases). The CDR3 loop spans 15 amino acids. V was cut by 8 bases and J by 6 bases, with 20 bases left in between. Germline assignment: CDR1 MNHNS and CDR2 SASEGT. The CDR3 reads CASGPGGGGSQPQHF. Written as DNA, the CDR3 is TGTGCCAGCGGCCCCGGGGGGGGAGGAAGTCAGCCCCAGCATTTT.

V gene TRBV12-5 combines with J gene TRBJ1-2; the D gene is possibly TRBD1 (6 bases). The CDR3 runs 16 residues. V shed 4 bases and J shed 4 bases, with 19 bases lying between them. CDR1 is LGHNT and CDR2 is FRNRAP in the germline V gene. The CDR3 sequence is CASGSTGTRNTYGYTF. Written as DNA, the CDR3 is TGTGCTAGTGGTTCGACCGGGACAAGGAATACCTATGGCTACACCTTC. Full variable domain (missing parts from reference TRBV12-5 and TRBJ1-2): DARVTQTPRHKVTEMGQEVTMRCQPILGHNTVFWYRQTMMQGLELLAYFRNRAPLDDSGMPKDRFSAEMPDATLATLKIQPSEPRDSAVYFCASGSTGTRNTYGYTFGSGTRLTVV.

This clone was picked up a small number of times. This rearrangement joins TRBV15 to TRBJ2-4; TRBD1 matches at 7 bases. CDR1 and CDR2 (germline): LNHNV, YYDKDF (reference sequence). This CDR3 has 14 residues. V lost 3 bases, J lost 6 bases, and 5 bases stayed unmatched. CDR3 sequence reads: CATSRERQGNIQYF. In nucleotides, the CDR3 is TGTGCCACCAGCAGGGAAAGACAGGGAAACATTCAGTACTTC.

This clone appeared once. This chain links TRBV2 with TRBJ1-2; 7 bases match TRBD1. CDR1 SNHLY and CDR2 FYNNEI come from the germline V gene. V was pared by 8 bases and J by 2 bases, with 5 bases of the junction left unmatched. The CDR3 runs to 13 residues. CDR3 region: CASHGQENYGYTF. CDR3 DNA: TGTGCCAGCCATGGACAGGAAAACTATGGCTACACCTTC.

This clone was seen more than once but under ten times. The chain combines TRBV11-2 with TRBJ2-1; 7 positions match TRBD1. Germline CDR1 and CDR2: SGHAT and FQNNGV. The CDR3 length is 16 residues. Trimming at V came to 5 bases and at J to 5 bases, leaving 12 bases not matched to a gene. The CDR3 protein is CASSPITGQGDNEQFF. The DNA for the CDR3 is TGTGCCAGCAGCCCCATAACCGGGCAGGGGGACAATGAGCAGTTCTTC. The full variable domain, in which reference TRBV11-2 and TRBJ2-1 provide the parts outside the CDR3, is EAGVAQSPRYKIIEKRQSVAFWCNPISGHATLYWYQQILGQGPKLLIQFQNNGVVDDSQLPKDRFSAERLKGVDSTLKIQPAKLEDSAVYLCASSPITGQGDNEQFFGPGTRLTVL.

The chain's CDR3 is CSVLQGHTEAFF. The DNA of the CDR3 is TGCAGCGTTTTACAGGGACACACTGAAGCTTTCTTT. The rearrangement links TRBV29-1 to TRBJ1-1; D may be TRBD1 (6 bases). This CDR3 comprises 12 residues. CDR1 is SQVTM, CDR2 ANQGSEA, per germline. Trimming pared 5 bases from V and 3 bases from J, leaving 10 bases between.

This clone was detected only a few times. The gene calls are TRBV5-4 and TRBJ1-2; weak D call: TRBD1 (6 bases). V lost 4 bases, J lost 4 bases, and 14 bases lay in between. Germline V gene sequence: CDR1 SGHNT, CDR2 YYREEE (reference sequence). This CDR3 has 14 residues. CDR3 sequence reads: CASSGNGQPYGYTF. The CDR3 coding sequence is TGTGCCAGCAGCGGAAATGGACAGCCCTATGGCTACACCTTC.

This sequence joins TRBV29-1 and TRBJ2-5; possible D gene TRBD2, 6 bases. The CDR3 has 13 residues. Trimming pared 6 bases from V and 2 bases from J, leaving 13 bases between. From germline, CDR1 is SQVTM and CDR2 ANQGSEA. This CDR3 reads CSVWGESQETQYF. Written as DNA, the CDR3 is TGCAGCGTGTGGGGGGAATCGCAAGAGACCCAGTACTTC.

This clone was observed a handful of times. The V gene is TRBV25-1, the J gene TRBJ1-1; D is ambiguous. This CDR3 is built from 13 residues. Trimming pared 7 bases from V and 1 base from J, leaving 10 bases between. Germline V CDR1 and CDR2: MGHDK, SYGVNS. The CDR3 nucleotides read TGTGCCAGCACCCAAGGAGGGAACACTGAAGCTTTCTTT. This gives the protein CASTQGGNTEAFF.

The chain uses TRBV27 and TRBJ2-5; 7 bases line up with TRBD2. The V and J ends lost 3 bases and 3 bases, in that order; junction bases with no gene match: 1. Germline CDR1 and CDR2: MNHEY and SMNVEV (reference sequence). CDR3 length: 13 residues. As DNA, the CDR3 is TGTGCCAGCAGTTTTACTAGCGAAGAGACCCAGTACTTC. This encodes CASSFTSEETQYF.

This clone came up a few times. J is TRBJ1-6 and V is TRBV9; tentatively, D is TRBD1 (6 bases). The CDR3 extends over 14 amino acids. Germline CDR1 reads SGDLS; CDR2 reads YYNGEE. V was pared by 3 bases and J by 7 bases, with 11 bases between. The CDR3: CASSEQGSNSPLHF. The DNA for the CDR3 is TGTGCCAGCAGCGAACAGGGAAGCAATTCACCCCTCCACTTT.

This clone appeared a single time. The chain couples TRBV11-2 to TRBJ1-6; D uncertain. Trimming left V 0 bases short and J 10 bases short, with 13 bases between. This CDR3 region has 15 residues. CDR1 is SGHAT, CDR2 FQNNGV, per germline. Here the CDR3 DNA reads TGTGCCAGCAGCTTAGATCCGGGCCGAGGGTCACCCCTCCACTTT. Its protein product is CASSLDPGRGSPLHF.

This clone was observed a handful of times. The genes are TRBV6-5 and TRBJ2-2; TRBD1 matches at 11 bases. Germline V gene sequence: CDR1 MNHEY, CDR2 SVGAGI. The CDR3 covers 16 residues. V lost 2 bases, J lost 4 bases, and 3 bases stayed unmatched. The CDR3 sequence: CASSYRGTGGTGELFF. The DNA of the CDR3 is TGTGCCAGCAGTTACCGCGGGACAGGGGGCACCGGGGAGCTGTTTTTT.

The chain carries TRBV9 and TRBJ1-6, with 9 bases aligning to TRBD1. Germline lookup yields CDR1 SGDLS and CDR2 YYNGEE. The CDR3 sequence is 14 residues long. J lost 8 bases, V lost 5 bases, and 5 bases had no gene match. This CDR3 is CASSPDRGDSPLHF. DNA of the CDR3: TGTGCCAGCAGTCCCGACAGGGGGGATTCACCCCTCCACTTT.

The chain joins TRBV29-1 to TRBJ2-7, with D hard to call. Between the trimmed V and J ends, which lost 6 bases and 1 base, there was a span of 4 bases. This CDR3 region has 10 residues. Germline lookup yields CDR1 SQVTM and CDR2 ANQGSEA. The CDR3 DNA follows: TGCAGCGTGGGGTCCTACGAGCAGTACTTC. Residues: CSVGSYEQYF.

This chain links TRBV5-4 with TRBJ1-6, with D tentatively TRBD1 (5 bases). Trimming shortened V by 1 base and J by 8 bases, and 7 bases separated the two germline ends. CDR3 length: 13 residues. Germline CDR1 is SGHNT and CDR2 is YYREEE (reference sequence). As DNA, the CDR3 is TGTGCCAGCAGCTTGCAGGGTTATTCACCCCTCCACTTT. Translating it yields CASSLQGYSPLHF. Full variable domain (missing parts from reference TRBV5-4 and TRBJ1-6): ETGVTQSPTHLIKTRGQQVTLRCSSQSGHNTVSWYQQALGQGPQFIFQYYREEENGRGNFPPRFSGLQFPNYSSELNVNALELDDSALYLCASSLQGYSPLHFGNGTRLTVT.

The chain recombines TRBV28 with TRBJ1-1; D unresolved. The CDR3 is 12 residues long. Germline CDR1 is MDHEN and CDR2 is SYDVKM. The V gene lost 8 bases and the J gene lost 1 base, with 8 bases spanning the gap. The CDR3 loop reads CASQATNTEAFF. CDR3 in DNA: TGTGCCAGCCAGGCGACGAACACTGAAGCTTTCTTT.

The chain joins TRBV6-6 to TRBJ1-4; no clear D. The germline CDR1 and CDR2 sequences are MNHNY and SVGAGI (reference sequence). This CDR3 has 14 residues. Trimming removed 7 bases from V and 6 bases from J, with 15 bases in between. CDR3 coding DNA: TGTGCCAGCAAAGATATCGACTACCATGAAAAACTGTTTTTT. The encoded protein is CASKDIDYHEKLFF.

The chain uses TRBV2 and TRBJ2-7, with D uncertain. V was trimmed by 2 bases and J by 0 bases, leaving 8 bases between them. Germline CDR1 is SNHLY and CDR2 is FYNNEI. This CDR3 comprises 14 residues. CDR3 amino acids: CASSEPLSSYEQYF. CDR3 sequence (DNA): TGTGCCAGCAGTGAACCCTTGAGCTCCTACGAGCAGTACTTC.

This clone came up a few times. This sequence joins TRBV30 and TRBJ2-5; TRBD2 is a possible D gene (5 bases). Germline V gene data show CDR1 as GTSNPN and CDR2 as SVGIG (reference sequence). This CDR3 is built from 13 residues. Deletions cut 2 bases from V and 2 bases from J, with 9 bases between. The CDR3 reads CAWSKRRQETQYF. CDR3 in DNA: TGTGCCTGGAGTAAGCGGAGGCAAGAGACCCAGTACTTC.

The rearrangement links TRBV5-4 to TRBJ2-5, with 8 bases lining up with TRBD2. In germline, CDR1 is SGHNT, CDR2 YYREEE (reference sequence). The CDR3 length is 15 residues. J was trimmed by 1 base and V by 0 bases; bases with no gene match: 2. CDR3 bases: TGTGCCAGCAGCTTGGGTACTAGCGGCCAAGAGACCCAGTACTTC. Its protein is CASSLGTSGQETQYF.

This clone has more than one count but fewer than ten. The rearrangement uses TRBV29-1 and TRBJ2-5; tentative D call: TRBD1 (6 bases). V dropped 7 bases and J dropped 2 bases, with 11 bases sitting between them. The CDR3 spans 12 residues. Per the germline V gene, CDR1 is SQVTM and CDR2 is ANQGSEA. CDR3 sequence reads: CSASRGQETQYF. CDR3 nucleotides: TGCAGCGCAAGCAGGGGACAAGAGACCCAGTACTTC. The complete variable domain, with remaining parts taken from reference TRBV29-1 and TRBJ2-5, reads SAVISQKPSRDICQRGTSLTIQCQVDSQVTMMFWYRQQPGQSLTLIATANQGSEATYESGFVIDKFPISRPNLTFSTLTVSNMSPEDSSIYLCSASRGQETQYFGPGTRLLVL.

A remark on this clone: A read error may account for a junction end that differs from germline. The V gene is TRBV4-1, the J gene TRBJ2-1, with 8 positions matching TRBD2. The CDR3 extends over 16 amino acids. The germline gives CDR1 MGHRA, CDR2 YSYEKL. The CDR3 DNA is TGCGCCAGCAGCCAAGCGAGCGGGGGCCATTACAATGAGCATTTCTTC. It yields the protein CASSQASGGHYNEHFF.

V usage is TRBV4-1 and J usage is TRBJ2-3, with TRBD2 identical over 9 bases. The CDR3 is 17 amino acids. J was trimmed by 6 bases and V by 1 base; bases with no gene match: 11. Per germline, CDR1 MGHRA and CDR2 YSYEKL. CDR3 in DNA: TGCGCCAGCAGCCAAGTTGTGGCTAGCGGGGACGTGGATACGCAGTATTTT. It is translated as CASSQVVASGDVDTQYF.

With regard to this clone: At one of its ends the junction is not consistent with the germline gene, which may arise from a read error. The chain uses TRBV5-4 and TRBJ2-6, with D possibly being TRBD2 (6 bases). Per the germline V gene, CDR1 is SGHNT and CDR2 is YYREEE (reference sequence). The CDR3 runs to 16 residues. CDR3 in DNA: TGTGCCGGCAGCCCGGGCGGGGAGTCTGGGGCCAACGTCCTGACTTTC. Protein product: CAGSPGGESGANVLTF.

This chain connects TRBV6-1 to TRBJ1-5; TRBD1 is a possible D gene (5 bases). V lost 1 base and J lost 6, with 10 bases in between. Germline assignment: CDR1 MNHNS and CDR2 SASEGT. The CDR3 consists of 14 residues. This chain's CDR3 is CASSEGAGGQPQHF. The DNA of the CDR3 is TGTGCCAGCAGTGAAGGGGCTGGGGGTCAGCCCCAGCATTTT.

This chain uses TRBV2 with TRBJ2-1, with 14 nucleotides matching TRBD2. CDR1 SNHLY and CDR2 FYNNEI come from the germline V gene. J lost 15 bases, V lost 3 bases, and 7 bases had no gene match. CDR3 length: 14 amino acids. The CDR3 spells CASSDGTSGRMRFF. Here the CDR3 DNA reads TGTGCCAGCAGTGACGGGACTAGCGGGAGAATGAGGTTCTTC.

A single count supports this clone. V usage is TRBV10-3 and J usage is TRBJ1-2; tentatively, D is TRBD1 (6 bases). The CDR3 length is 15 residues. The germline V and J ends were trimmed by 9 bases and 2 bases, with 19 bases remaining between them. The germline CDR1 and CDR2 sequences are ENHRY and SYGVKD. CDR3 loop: CAIPATGTPNYGYTF. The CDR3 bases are TGTGCCATACCCGCGACCGGGACACCAAACTATGGCTACACCTTC.